Ten or more counts support the clone carrying this TCR beta chain. Its antigen is not identified. The data derive from a study of T-cell memory formation after mild COVID-19. Study overall: TCR clusters largely stayed donor specific. Study-level results: Cross-reactive memory appears to have joined, as suggested by some responding clones showing up in pre-infection memory. CD4+ contracting clones lay mainly in CM and EM, CD8+ ones in EMRA.

Via MiXCR, TCRdb re-called the 5' RACE reads, giving one row per CDR3 protein. Of 250,000 to 300,000 distinct CDR3 sequences listed, approximately 8.4% are singletons. Input material: PBMCs or a T cell subset sorted from them (not recorded which). This TCR came from a man younger than 30 who had mild COVID-19 (a few samples of this study predate the infection). Cell type and time point are not known.

CDR3 sequence: CASSSGTQNIQYF. The CDR3 DNA is TGTGCCAGCAGCTCTGGGACACAAAACATTCAGTACTTC. The genes are TRBV11-2 and TRBJ2-4, with a tentative D call TRBD1 (6 bases). The germline V gene encodes CDR1 SGHAT and CDR2 FQNNGV. The CDR3 extends over 13 amino acids. The V gene lost 4 bases and the J gene lost 5 bases, with 9 bases spanning the gap.